One sample yielded the 22 T cell receptor beta chains listed below, sequenced in a study of shared T cell receptors in the human thymus. Data came from immunoSEQ multiplex PCR; TCRdb stores just in-frame clones and leaves some out. The sample lists just under 550,000 clones; about four fifths were seen once. The sample also formed part of further work on human thymus T cells.

Source material: thymocytes. These receptors originate from a boy in the first two years of life with a congenital heart defect.

J is TRBJ2-3 and V is TRBV28; 7 nucleotides agree with TRBD1. The CDR3 spans 17 residues. Germline-derived CDR1 and CDR2 are MDHEN and SYDVKM. V was clipped by 3 bases and J by 5 bases; unmatched bases: 14. The CDR3 here is CASSLPDRLSKGDTQYF. In nucleotides, the CDR3 is TGTGCCAGCAGTTTGCCGGACAGGTTATCGAAAGGAGATACGCAGTATTTT.

The chain has TRBV28 and TRBJ1-5, with unresolved D. The CDR3 has 13 amino acids. The V end lost 8 bases, the J end lost 3 bases, and 11 bases lay between the germline ends. The germline CDR1 and CDR2 sequences are MDHEN and SYDVKM. CDR3 in DNA: TGTGCCAGCGTTCCAGGTTACAATCAGCCCCAGCATTTT. Protein sequence: CASVPGYNQPQHF.

This clone was counted only a few times. V usage is TRBV7-6 and J usage is TRBJ2-7; TRBD2 agrees at 10 bases. The V gene's germline CDR1 is SGHVS and CDR2 FNYEAQ. The CDR3 extends over 16 amino acids. Unmatched junction bases numbered 14, after V lost 5 bases and J lost 7 bases. The CDR3: CASSRSPGTSDCEQYF. In DNA, the CDR3 is TGTGCCAGCAGCAGAAGCCCCGGGACTAGCGATTGTGAGCAGTACTTC.

V gene TRBV28 combines with J gene TRBJ1-6; D unclear. The CDR3 extends over 16 amino acids. V lost 3 bases to trimming and J lost 3 bases, with 12 bases between them. Germline assignment: CDR1 MDHEN and CDR2 SYDVKM. The CDR3 region has the DNA TGTGCCAGCAGTTTCACTCGACGGGTCTATAATTCACCCCTCCACTTT. Amino acid sequence: CASSFTRRVYNSPLHF. Full variable domain (remainder filled in from reference TRBV28 and TRBJ1-6): DVKVTQSSRYLVKRTGEKVFLECVQDMDHENMFWYRQDPGLGLRLIYFSYDVKMKEKGDIPEGYSVSREKKERFSLILESASTNQTSMYLCASSFTRRVYNSPLHFGNGTRLTVT.

The rearrangement uses TRBV5-4 and TRBJ1-2; 11 bases line up with TRBD1. Germline V CDR1 and CDR2: SGHNT, YYREEE (reference sequence). The CDR3 consists of 14 residues. V lost 3 bases and J lost 6; bases outside the gene matches: 4. CDR3 amino acids: CASSYGQGADGYTF. CDR3 in DNA: TGTGCCAGCAGCTACGGACAGGGGGCAGATGGCTACACCTTC. Using reference TRBV5-4 and TRBJ1-2 for the parts outside the CDR3, the full variable domain is ETGVTQSPTHLIKTRGQQVTLRCSSQSGHNTVSWYQQALGQGPQFIFQYYREEENGRGNFPPRFSGLQFPNYSSELNVNALELDDSALYLCASSYGQGADGYTFGSGTRLTVV.

V and J are TRBV19 and TRBJ2-7, with 7 positions matching TRBD2. The CDR3 is 13 amino acids. Germline assignment: CDR1 LNHDA and CDR2 SQIVND (reference sequence). V trimming: 7 bases; J trimming: 2 bases; junction bases outside the gene matches: 5. The CDR3, as DNA: TGTGCCAGTATGGGGGGGGACCCCTACGAGCAGTACTTC. Translation gives CASMGGDPYEQYF.

The V call is TRBV15, the J call TRBJ2-1; D is perhaps TRBD2 (6 bases). The V gene lost 3 bases and the J gene lost 0 bases, with 12 bases spanning the gap. Germline CDR1 LNHNV, CDR2 YYDKDF (reference sequence). There are 16 residues in the CDR3. CDR3 sequence (DNA): TGTGCCACCAGCAGTAGCGGTGAGAGCTCCTACAATGAGCAGTTCTTC. Protein sequence: CATSSSGESSYNEQFF.

The chain employs TRBV19 and TRBJ1-2, with 10 positions matching TRBD1. Germline lookup yields CDR1 LNHDA and CDR2 SQIVND (reference sequence). The CDR3 length is 17 residues. The V and J ends lost 4 bases and 1 base, in that order; junction bases with no gene match: 9. The CDR3 here is CASSNRDRGPFNYGYTF. In DNA form, the CDR3 reads TGTGCCAGTAGTAACCGGGACAGGGGACCCTTTAACTATGGCTACACCTTC.

The chain employs TRBV12-5 and TRBJ1-2; weak D call: TRBD1 (5 bases). Trimming removed 7 bases at V and 2 bases at J, with 14 bases between. Per the germline V gene, CDR1 is LGHNT and CDR2 is FRNRAP. This CDR3 contains 14 residues. CDR3 loop: CASAGGATNYGYTF. DNA for the CDR3: TGTGCTAGTGCAGGAGGGGCAACGAACTATGGCTACACCTTC.

The J gene is TRBJ2-3, the V gene TRBV4-1, with 8 bases that match TRBD1. This CDR3 contains 17 residues. Germline V lookup: CDR1 MGHRA, CDR2 YSYEKL. V lost 1 base, J lost 5 bases, and 11 bases stayed unmatched. Here the CDR3 DNA reads TGCGCCAGCAGCCAAGCCGGGGGACAGGAGTTAGTAGATACGCAGTATTTT. Translating gives CASSQAGGQELVDTQYF.

The chain combines TRBV2 with TRBJ1-3; D is uncertain. The germline CDR1 and CDR2 sequences are SNHLY and FYNNEI. The CDR3 is 16 residues long. V was trimmed by 5 bases and J by 4 bases, leaving 18 bases between them. This CDR3 reads CASSPAMSPSGNTIYF. CDR3 DNA: TGTGCCAGCAGTCCTGCTATGTCCCCCTCGGGAAACACCATATATTTT.

The rearrangement uses TRBV28 and TRBJ2-1; 12 bases agree with TRBD2. Germline V lookup: CDR1 MDHEN, CDR2 SYDVKM. The CDR3 extends over 17 amino acids. V lost 5 bases and J lost 6; bases outside the gene matches: 11. The CDR3 nucleotides read TGTGCCAGCAGTCCACGACTAGCGGGAGCCATAGGCAATGAGCAGTTCTTC. Translated: CASSPRLAGAIGNEQFF.

This clone has just a few counts. The chain couples TRBV4-3 to TRBJ2-3; perhaps TRBD2 as D (6 bases). CDR1 is LGHNA, CDR2 YSLEER, per germline. Trimming shortened V by 3 bases and J by 8 bases, and 15 bases separated the two germline ends. The CDR3 runs 14 residues. In DNA, the CDR3 is TGCGCCAGCAGCCATGCTAGCGACCCGGGTACGCAGTATTTT. Its protein product is CASSHASDPGTQYF.

This sequence joins TRBV5-4 and TRBJ2-1; TRBD2 might be the D (5 bases). This CDR3 is 15 amino acids long. Trimming took off 4 bases at V and 8 bases at J, with 19 bases between the two ends. Germline CDR1 and CDR2: SGHNT and YYREEE (reference sequence). CDR3 sequence: CASSQTRLDGDEQFF. CDR3 nucleotide sequence: TGTGCCAGCAGCCAAACTCGCCTGGACGGGGATGAGCAGTTCTTC.

This clone was recorded a few times. The chain combines TRBV30 with TRBJ1-4; no definite D call. This CDR3 is 16 amino acids long. V was pared by 3 bases and J by 4 bases, with 18 bases between. Germline V CDR1 and CDR2: GTSNPN, SVGIG (reference sequence). The CDR3, as DNA: TGTGCCTGGAGCAAGGGAGGGAGGCCGGGTAATGAAAAACTGTTTTTT. This translates into CAWSKGGRPGNEKLFF.

This chain uses TRBV2 with TRBJ1-5; D is unresolved. The length of the CDR3 is 15 residues. Germline V lookup: CDR1 SNHLY, CDR2 FYNNEI. The V and J ends lost 1 base and 0 bases respectively, with 7 bases between them. The CDR3: CASSEGLYSNQPQHF. The CDR3 DNA is TGTGCCAGCAGTGAAGGACTGTATAGCAATCAGCCCCAGCATTTT.

The chain joins TRBV4-3 to TRBJ1-4; 10 nucleotides match TRBD1. Trimming cost V 3 bases and J 3 bases; bases outside gene matches: 7. The CDR3 spans 17 residues. Germline CDR1 reads LGHNA; CDR2 reads YSLEER. The CDR3 bases are TGCGCCAGCAGCCAGCTGGGAGGACAGGGGGCTAATGAAAAACTGTTTTTT. Protein: CASSQLGGQGANEKLFF.

The CDR3 DNA follows: TGTGCCAGCAGCTCACCTGAGGGGAGGTCTTGTCAGCCCCAGCATTTT. As protein: CASSSPEGRSCQPQHF. The chain carries TRBV11-3 and TRBJ1-5; a weak D match, TRBD1 (5 bases). V was cut by 4 bases and J by 6 bases, with 19 bases left in between. This CDR3 spans 16 amino acids. Germline CDR1 SGHNT, CDR2 YENEEA.

J is TRBJ2-1 and V is TRBV25-1, with 11 bases aligning to TRBD2. The J segment lost 0 bases and the V segment lost 7 bases, leaving 2 bases of the junction unmatched. Germline V gene sequence: CDR1 MGHDK, CDR2 SYGVNS. The CDR3 spans 15 residues. The CDR3 DNA sequence: TGTGCCAGCACGACTAGCGGGATCTCCTACAATGAGCAGTTCTTC. Its protein product is CASTTSGISYNEQFF.

The chain has TRBV10-3 and TRBJ2-3, with 8 nucleotides matching TRBD2. The CDR3 has 18 residues. V gave up 0 bases and J gave up 2 bases; unmatched junction bases: 10. CDR1 and CDR2 from the germline V gene are ENHRY and SYGVKD. The CDR3 DNA follows: TGTGCCATCAGTGAGTCGGCCATAGTCGGGAGGGCCACAGATACGCAGTATTTT. Encoded protein: CAISESAIVGRATDTQYF.

With regard to this clone: At one of its ends the junction is not consistent with the germline gene, which may arise from a read error. In DNA form, the CDR3 reads TGCGCCAGCAGCCAACCCCTAGCGGGAGTGAAGGAGCAGCACTTC. Its translation: CASSQPLAGVKEQHF. This rearrangement joins TRBV4-1 to TRBJ2-7; 10 bases fit TRBD2. Germline V gene sequence: CDR1 MGHRA, CDR2 YSYEKL. This CDR3 has 15 residues.

The chain recombines TRBV5-1 with TRBJ2-1, with 10 positions matching TRBD2. J lost 1 base, V lost 3 bases, and 13 bases had no gene match. The CDR3 consists of 19 residues. Germline-derived CDR1 and CDR2 are SGHRS and YFSETQ. The CDR3 region is CASSSPGTSETRSYNEQFF. CDR3 sequence (DNA): TGCGCCAGCAGCTCCCCCGGGACTAGCGAGACGCGATCCTACAATGAGCAGTTCTTC. Full variable domain (missing parts from reference TRBV5-1 and TRBJ2-1): KAGVTQTPRYLIKTRGQQVTLSCSPISGHRSVSWYQQTPGQGLQFLFEYFSETQRNKGNFPGRFSGRQFSNSRSEMNVSTLELGDSALYLCASSSPGTSETRSYNEQFFGPGTRLTVL.